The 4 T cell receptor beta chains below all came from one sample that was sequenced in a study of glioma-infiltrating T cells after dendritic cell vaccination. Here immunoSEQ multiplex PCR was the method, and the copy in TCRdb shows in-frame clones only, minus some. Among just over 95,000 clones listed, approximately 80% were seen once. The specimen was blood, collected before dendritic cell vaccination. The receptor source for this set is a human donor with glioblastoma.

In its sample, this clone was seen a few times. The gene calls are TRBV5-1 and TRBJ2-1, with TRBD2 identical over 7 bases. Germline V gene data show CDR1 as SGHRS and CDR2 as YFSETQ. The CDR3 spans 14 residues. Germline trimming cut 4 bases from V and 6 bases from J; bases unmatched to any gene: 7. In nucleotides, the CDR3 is TGCGCCAGCAGCGGACTAGATGCTACCAATGAGCAGTTCTTC. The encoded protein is CASSGLDATNEQFF.

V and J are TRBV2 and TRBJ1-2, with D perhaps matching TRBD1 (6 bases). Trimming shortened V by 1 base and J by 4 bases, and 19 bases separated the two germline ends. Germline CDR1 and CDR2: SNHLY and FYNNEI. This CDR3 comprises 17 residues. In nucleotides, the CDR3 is TGTGCCAGCAGTGAAGGCGCAGGGGCGCCTCCTCTCTATGGCTACACCTTC. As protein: CASSEGAGAPPLYGYTF. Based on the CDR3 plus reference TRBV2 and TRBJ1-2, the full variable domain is EPEVTQTPSHQVTQMGQEVILRCVPISNHLYFYWYRQILGQKVEFLVSFYNNEISEKSEIFDDQFSVERPDGSNFTLKIRSTKLEDSAMYFCASSEGAGAPPLYGYTFGSGTRLTVV.

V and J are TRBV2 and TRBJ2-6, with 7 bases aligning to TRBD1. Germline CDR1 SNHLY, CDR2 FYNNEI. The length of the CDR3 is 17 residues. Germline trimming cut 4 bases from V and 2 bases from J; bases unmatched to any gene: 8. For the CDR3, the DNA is TGTGCCAGCAGTGGAGACAGGGTAAAGGCTGGGGCCAACGTCCTGACTTTC. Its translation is CASSGDRVKAGANVLTF.

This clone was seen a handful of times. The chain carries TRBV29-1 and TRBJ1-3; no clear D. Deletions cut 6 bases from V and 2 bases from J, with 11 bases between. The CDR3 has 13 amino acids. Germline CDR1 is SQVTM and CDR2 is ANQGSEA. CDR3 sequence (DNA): TGCAGCGTCGTGGGCGCCCCTGGAAACACCATATATTTT. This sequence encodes CSVVGAPGNTIYF.